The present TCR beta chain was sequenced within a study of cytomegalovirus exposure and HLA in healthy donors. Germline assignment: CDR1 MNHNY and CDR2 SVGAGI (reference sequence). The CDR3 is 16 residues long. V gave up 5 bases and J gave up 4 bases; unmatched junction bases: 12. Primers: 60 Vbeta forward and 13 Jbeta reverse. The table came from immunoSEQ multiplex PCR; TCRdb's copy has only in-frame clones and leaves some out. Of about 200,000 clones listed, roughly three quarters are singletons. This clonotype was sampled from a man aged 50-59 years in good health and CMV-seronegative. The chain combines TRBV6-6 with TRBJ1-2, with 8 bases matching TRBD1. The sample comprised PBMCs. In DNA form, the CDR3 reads TGTGCCAGCAGTCAGTCCGGGACAGGAGACTTCTATGGCTACACCTTC. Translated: CASSQSGTGDFYGYTF.